This T cell receptor (beta chain) was identified in a study of shared clonotypes between healthy human individuals. Study-level background: Each donor contributed plates that comprised three CD4 naive, three CD4 memory, two CD8 naive and one CD8 memory.

The authors loaded roughly 200 ng DNA, roughly 33,000 T cell genomes, into sorted-subset replicate PCRs. The data were produced by immunoSEQ multiplex PCR, yet TCRdb's version contains in-frame clones alone and is incomplete. The data hold roughly 680,000 clones, with around 77% observed a single time. Germline V gene sequence: CDR1 SNHLY, CDR2 FYNNEI. The length of the CDR3 is 13 residues. Losses at the gene ends were 8 bases for V and 6 bases for J; bases not matched to a gene: 5. The receptor's source is a woman aged 30 to 39 in good health. What was sequenced was memory CD4+ T cells sorted from blood. The subset here: CD45RA-negative fraction. V and J are TRBV2 and TRBJ2-1, with TRBD2 matching 9 bases. CDR3 DNA sequence: TGTGCCAGCGGACTAGCGCGTTCCAATGAGCAGTTCTTC. It specifies CASGLARSNEQFF.